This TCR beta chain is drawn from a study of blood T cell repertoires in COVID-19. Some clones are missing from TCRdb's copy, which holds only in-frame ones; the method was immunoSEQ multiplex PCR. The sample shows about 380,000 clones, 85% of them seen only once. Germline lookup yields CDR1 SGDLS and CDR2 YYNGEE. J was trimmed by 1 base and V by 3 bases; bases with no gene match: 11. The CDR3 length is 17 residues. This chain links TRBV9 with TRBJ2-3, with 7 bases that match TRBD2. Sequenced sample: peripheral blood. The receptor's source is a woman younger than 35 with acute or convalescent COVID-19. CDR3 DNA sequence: TGTGCCAGCAGCGCTCCCCTGGGCGGGGGAGGCACAGATACGCAGTATTTT. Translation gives CASSAPLGGGGTDTQYF.